Listed below are T cell receptor beta chains from one sample, sequenced in a study of control samples from healthy donors and cancer patients. The repertoire was sequenced with immunoSEQ multiplex PCR; TCRdb's copy has only in-frame clones and lacks some. Found here are some 100,000 clones, just over 90% of them singletons; the top ten hold around 8.2%. Sequenced input: blood. The receptors shown here come from a man younger than 35 in good health. Each CDR3 is given with its conserved first and last residue. Fields, in order: clone size, J gene, V gene, D gene, CDR3 DNA, CDR3 protein. The D gene is left open where the match is weak. Clone size, where shown, is once, few, many, or a class for clones that have expanded.

size: -; J: TRBJ1-5; V: TRBV7-2; D: -; DNA: TGTGCCAGCAGCCCGGACGGCAATCAGCCCCAGCATTTT; CDR3: CASSPDGNQPQHF
size: -; J: TRBJ1-2; V: TRBV30; D: -; DNA: TGTGCCTTTCAGGGACTGTACGATGGCTACACCTTC; CDR3: CAFQGLYDGYTF
size: -; J: TRBJ1-6; V: TRBV6-6; D: -; DNA: TGTGCCAGCAGTTATGACATAACTTCACCCCTCCACTTT; CDR3: CASSYDITSPLHF
size: -; J: TRBJ2-4; V: TRBV13; D: TRBD1; DNA: TGTGCCAGCAGCTCCTTGGGACAGGGAAACATTCAGTACTTC; CDR3: CASSSLGQGNIQYF
size: -; J: TRBJ2-5; V: TRBV10-3; D: -; DNA: TGTGCCATAAAACCGGGACCCACAGCGACGGAGACCCAGTACTTC; CDR3: CAIKPGPTATETQYF
size: -; J: TRBJ2-1; V: TRBV9; D: TRBD2; DNA: TGTGCCAGCAGCGTAGAGGCTAGCGGGGGCCAGTTGTTCTTC; CDR3: CASSVEASGGQLFF
size: -; J: TRBJ2-6; V: TRBV18; D: -; DNA: TGTGCCAGCTCAATTACAGCAGGGGATGGGGCCAACGTCCTGACTTTC; CDR3: CASSITAGDGANVLTF
size: -; J: TRBJ2-2; V: TRBV2; D: -; DNA: TGTGCCAACCAGAGGAACACCGGGGAGCTGTTTTTT; CDR3: CANQRNTGELFF
size: -; J: TRBJ1-5; V: TRBV20-1; D: -; DNA: TGCAGTGCTAGTACCACGTATATGGAGGGGAATCAGCCCCAGCATTTT; CDR3: CSASTTYMEGNQPQHF
size: -; J: TRBJ2-1; V: TRBV18; D: -; DNA: TGTGCCAGCTCACCACTACCGGACAGCTCTTACAATGAGCAGTTCTTC; CDR3: CASSPLPDSSYNEQFF
size: -; J: TRBJ2-3; V: TRBV7-9; D: -; DNA: TGTGCCAGCAGCTTACACACGCTAGATACGCAGTATTTT; CDR3: CASSLHTLDTQYF
size: -; J: TRBJ2-3; V: TRBV7-2; D: TRBD2; DNA: TGTGCCAGCAGTTACGGCGGGAGCGAGAATACGCAGTATTTT; CDR3: CASSYGGSENTQYF
size: -; J: TRBJ1-1; V: TRBV3-1/TRBV3-2; D: -; DNA: TGTGCCAGCAGCCAAGATACCTCAACCCCCGAAGCTTTCTTT; CDR3: CASSQDTSTPEAFF
size: -; J: TRBJ1-2; V: TRBV4-1; D: -; DNA: TGCGCCAGCAGCCAAGCTTCCGTTTTTTATGGCTACACCTTC; CDR3: CASSQASVFYGYTF
size: once; J: TRBJ2-7; V: TRBV15; D: TRBD2; DNA: TGTGCCACCAGTTCCGAACTAGCGGGAGTAAGGGAGCAGTACTTC; CDR3: CATSSELAGVREQYF
size: -; J: TRBJ1-2; V: TRBV3-1/TRBV3-2; D: -; DNA: TGTGCCAGCAGCCAAGACCCACAAGATACAGGGTCCTATGGCTACACCTTC; CDR3: CASSQDPQDTGSYGYTF
size: once; J: TRBJ2-7; V: TRBV7-6; D: TRBD2; DNA: TGTGCCAGCAGCTTAGCTAATCCTAACCTAGCGGGCCTACAGTACTTC; CDR3: CASSLANPNLAGLQYF
size: -; J: TRBJ1-2; V: TRBV13; D: TRBD1; DNA: TGTGCCAGCAGCTTAGAGGGGGCAGACTATGGCTACACCTTC; CDR3: CASSLEGADYGYTF
size: -; J: TRBJ1-4; V: TRBV2; D: TRBD1; DNA: TGTGCCAGCAGTGAAGGGGGTAGTGGGACAGATGAAAAACTGTTTTTT; CDR3: CASSEGGSGTDEKLFF
size: once; J: TRBJ1-1; V: TRBV6-5; D: -; DNA: TGTGCCAGCAAGGGCCCCTTAGAAGCTTTCTTT; CDR3: CASKGPLEAFF
size: -; J: TRBJ1-2; V: TRBV6-6; D: -; DNA: TGTGCCAGCAGTCACAGGGTAGGCGGCTACACCTTC; CDR3: CASSHRVGGYTF
size: -; J: TRBJ1-3; V: TRBV7-8; D: -; DNA: TGTGCCAGCAGCCCTTGGACAGATGGAAACACCATATATTTT; CDR3: CASSPWTDGNTIYF
size: -; J: TRBJ2-3; V: TRBV24-1; D: -; DNA: TGTGCCACCAGTGATCGATTAGGGGGTACGCAGTATTTT; CDR3: CATSDRLGGTQYF
size: -; J: TRBJ1-1; V: TRBV7-2; D: -; DNA: TGTGCCAGCAGCTTAGCTCTCCTGAGGAACACTGAAGCTTTCTTT; CDR3: CASSLALLRNTEAFF
size: -; J: TRBJ1-4; V: TRBV19; D: -; DNA: TGTGCCAGTAAACGCAGAGTTGATGAAAAACTGTTTTTT; CDR3: CASKRRVDEKLFF
size: -; J: TRBJ1-2; V: TRBV7-9; D: TRBD1; DNA: TGTGCCAGCAGCACAGGGGGCTATGGCTACACCTTC; CDR3: CASSTGGYGYTF
size: -; J: TRBJ2-3; V: TRBV10-3; D: -; DNA: TGTGCCATCAGTGATTGGGACCGGACAGATACGCAGTATTTT; CDR3: CAISDWDRTDTQYF
size: -; J: TRBJ2-1; V: TRBV4-2; D: -; DNA: TGTGCCAGCAGCCAAGACGGCACATACAATGAGCAGTTCTTC; CDR3: CASSQDGTYNEQFF
size: -; J: TRBJ1-4; V: TRBV27; D: -; DNA: TGTGCCAGCAGTTCTTTGGGAGGAGAGAATAATGAAAAACTGTTTTTT; CDR3: CASSSLGGENNEKLFF
size: -; J: TRBJ2-6; V: TRBV7-3; D: -; DNA: TGTGCCAGCAGCTTAAGGCCCGGTGCTGGGGCCAACGTCCTGACTTTC; CDR3: CASSLRPGAGANVLTF
size: -; J: TRBJ2-2; V: TRBV9; D: TRBD2; DNA: TGTGCCAGCAGCGAGCGGGGGGCCGGCGGGGAGCTGTTTTTT; CDR3: CASSERGAGGELFF
size: -; J: TRBJ2-1; V: TRBV27; D: TRBD1; DNA: TGTGCCAGCGGTGCTGGGACAGGACAGTTCTTC; CDR3: CASGAGTGQFF
size: -; J: TRBJ1-3; V: TRBV11-2; D: TRBD1; DNA: TGTGCCAGCAGCTCCCTCCCGGACAGGAGGGGAGGAAACACCATATATTTT; CDR3: CASSSLPDRRGGNTIYF
size: -; J: TRBJ1-4; V: TRBV3-1/TRBV3-2; D: -; DNA: TGTGCCAGCAGCCCCACGGGGGGCGGAGATGAAAAACTGTTTTTT; CDR3: CASSPTGGGDEKLFF
size: -; J: TRBJ1-5; V: TRBV19; D: -; DNA: TGTGCCAGTAAAAGCAGTGACAATCAGCCCCAGCATTTT; CDR3: CASKSSDNQPQHF
size: -; J: TRBJ2-1; V: TRBV14; D: -; DNA: TGTGCCAGCAGCCATCCGGGGACTCTATATTACAATGAGCAGTTCTTC; CDR3: CASSHPGTLYYNEQFF